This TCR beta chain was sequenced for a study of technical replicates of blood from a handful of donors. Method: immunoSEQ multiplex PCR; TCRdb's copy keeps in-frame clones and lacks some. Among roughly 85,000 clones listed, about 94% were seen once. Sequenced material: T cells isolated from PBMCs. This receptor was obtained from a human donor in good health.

The CDR3 protein is CASSLAPGTGRNQPQHF. In DNA form, the CDR3 reads TGTGCCAGCAGTTTGGCACCCGGGACAGGACGCAATCAGCCCCAGCATTTT. The chain has TRBV28 and TRBJ1-5; 8 bases map to TRBD1. This CDR3 is built from 17 residues. Trimming removed 3 bases from V and 2 bases from J; junction bases left unmatched: 9. Germline V CDR1 and CDR2: MDHEN, SYDVKM. Based on the CDR3 plus reference TRBV28 and TRBJ1-5, the full variable domain is DVKVTQSSRYLVKRTGEKVFLECVQDMDHENMFWYRQDPGLGLRLIYFSYDVKMKEKGDIPEGYSVSREKKERFSLILESASTNQTSMYLCASSLAPGTGRNQPQHFGDGTRLSIL.